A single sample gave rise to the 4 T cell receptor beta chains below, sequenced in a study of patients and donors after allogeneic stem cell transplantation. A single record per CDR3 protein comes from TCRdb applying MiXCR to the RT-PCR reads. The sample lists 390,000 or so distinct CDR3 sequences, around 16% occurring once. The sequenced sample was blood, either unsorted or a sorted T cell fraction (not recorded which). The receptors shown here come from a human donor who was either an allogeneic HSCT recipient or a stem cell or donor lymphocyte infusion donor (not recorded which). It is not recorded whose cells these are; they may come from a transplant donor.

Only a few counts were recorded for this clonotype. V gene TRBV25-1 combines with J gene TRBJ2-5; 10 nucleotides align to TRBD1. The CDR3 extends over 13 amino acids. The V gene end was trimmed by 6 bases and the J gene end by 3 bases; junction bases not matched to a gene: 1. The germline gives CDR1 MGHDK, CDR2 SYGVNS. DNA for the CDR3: TGTGCCAGCAGGGGGACAGGGGAAGAGACCCAGTACTTC. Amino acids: CASRGTGEETQYF.

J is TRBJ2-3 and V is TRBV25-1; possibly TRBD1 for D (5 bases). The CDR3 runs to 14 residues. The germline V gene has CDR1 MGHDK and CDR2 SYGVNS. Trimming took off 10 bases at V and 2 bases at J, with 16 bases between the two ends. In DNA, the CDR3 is TGTGCCATCTTCAACAGGAGACCCACAGATACGCAGTATTTT. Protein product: CAIFNRRPTDTQYF.

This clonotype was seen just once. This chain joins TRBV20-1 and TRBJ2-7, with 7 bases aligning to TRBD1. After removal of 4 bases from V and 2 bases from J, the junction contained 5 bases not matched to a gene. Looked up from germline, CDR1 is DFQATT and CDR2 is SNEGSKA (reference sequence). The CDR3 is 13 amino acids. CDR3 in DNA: TGCAGTGCTACGGACAGGCCCGCCTACGAGCAGTACTTC. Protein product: CSATDRPAYEQYF.

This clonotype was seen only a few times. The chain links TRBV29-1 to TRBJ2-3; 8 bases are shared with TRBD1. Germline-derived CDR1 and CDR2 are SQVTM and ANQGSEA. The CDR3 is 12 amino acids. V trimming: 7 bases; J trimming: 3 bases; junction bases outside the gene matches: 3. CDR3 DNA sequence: TGCAGCGACCGGACAGGGACAGATACGCAGTATTTT. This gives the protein CSDRTGTDTQYF.